The 17 T cell receptor beta chains presented below share a single source sample, sequenced in a study of cytomegalovirus exposure and HLA in healthy donors. It was with 60 Vbeta and 13 Jbeta primers that the PCR ran. Sequenced by immunoSEQ multiplex PCR; TCRdb stores in-frame clones only, minus some. The profile covers 150,000 to 200,000 clones, with over 75% appearing a single time and roughly 0.098% taken by the ten largest. Material for sequencing was PBMCs. The receptors stem from a boy aged 2 to 10 in good health and CMV-seronegative.

The chain recombines TRBV2 with TRBJ1-2; TRBD1 aligns across 8 bases. The length of the CDR3 is 14 residues. Germline CDR1 SNHLY, CDR2 FYNNEI. The trim removed 5 bases at V and 4 bases at J, leaving 6 bases unmatched. For the CDR3, the DNA is TGTGCCAGCAGTCTGACAGGGGATGTCTATGGCTACACCTTC. Translating gives CASSLTGDVYGYTF.

The V and J genes are TRBV25-1 and TRBJ2-1; 7 bases are shared with TRBD1. V lost 5 bases, J lost 4 bases, and 8 bases stayed unmatched. Germline V gene lookup returns CDR1 MGHDK and CDR2 SYGVNS. CDR3 length equals 15 residues. CDR3 sequence: CASSLVSGGYNEQFF. Here the CDR3 DNA reads TGTGCCAGCAGTTTGGTGTCAGGGGGATACAATGAGCAGTTCTTC.

This sequence joins TRBV4-3 and TRBJ2-1, with a tentative D call TRBD1 (6 bases). CDR1 LGHNA and CDR2 YSLEER come from the germline V gene. V shed 4 bases and J shed 6 bases, with 13 bases lying between them. The CDR3 runs 14 residues. CDR3 region: CASSPEQGRNEQFF. The CDR3, as DNA: TGCGCCAGCAGCCCCGAACAGGGTCGCAATGAGCAGTTCTTC.

The chain uses TRBV10-3 and TRBJ2-1; 10 bases match TRBD1. The CDR3 spans 13 residues. The V gene end was trimmed by 10 bases and the J gene end by 6 bases; junction bases not matched to a gene: 6. From germline, CDR1 is ENHRY and CDR2 SYGVKD. The CDR3 region is CATTGQGGNEQFF. The CDR3 DNA reads as TGTGCCACGACCGGACAGGGGGGCAATGAGCAGTTCTTC.

The chain is built from TRBV10-3 and TRBJ1-2; 7 nucleotides align to TRBD1. Germline lookup yields CDR1 ENHRY and CDR2 SYGVKD. The V segment lost 1 base and the J segment 7 bases; nucleotides outside the gene matches: 9. This CDR3 has 15 residues. The CDR3 sequence is CAISEFTGAAPGYTF. The CDR3 coding sequence is TGTGCCATCAGTGAGTTCACAGGGGCCGCCCCTGGCTACACCTTC.

The chain employs TRBV4-3 and TRBJ2-3; 10 bases align to TRBD2. The V gene's germline CDR1 is LGHNA and CDR2 YSLEER. The CDR3 runs 15 residues. With 2 bases clipped from V and 4 bases from J, the junction kept 3 bases outside the gene matches. DNA of the CDR3: TGCGCCAGCAGCCAACTCGGACTAGCGGCAGATACGCAGTATTTT. This codes for CASSQLGLAADTQYF.

The J gene is TRBJ1-1, the V gene TRBV7-9; tentatively, D is TRBD1 (6 bases). Trimming took off 2 bases at V and 4 bases at J, with 14 bases between the two ends. Germline assignment: CDR1 SEHNR and CDR2 FQNEAQ (reference sequence). This CDR3 is built from 15 residues. CDR3: CASSLWGGAITEAFF. The CDR3 DNA is TGTGCCAGCAGCTTATGGGGGGGCGCGATCACTGAAGCTTTCTTT.

The gene calls are TRBV5-4 and TRBJ2-7; 14 nucleotides agree with TRBD2. This CDR3 has 16 amino acids. Trimming removed 3 bases from V and 0 bases from J; junction bases left unmatched: 2. In germline, CDR1 is SGHNT, CDR2 YYREEE (reference sequence). CDR3: CASSSGLAGASYEQYF. The DNA of the CDR3 is TGTGCCAGCAGCTCGGGACTAGCGGGGGCCTCCTACGAGCAGTACTTC.

V and J are TRBV5-5 and TRBJ1-5; 9 nucleotides agree with TRBD1. Trimming took 4 bases from V and 2 from J; bases not matched to a gene: 4. CDR1 is SGHKS and CDR2 is YYEKEE in the germline V gene (reference sequence). The CDR3 consists of 15 residues. The CDR3 coding sequence is TGTGCCAGCAGCAGGGACAGGGCAGGCAATCAGCCCCAGCATTTT. It codes for CASSRDRAGNQPQHF.

The chain employs TRBV6-5 and TRBJ2-2, with TRBD2 as a possible D gene (6 bases). The germline V gene encodes CDR1 MNHEY and CDR2 SVGAGI. V lost 3 bases, J lost 5 bases, and 7 bases lay in between. CDR3 length: 13 residues. The chain's CDR3 is CASSYGGTGELFF. CDR3 nucleotide sequence: TGTGCCAGCAGTTATGGGGGGACCGGGGAGCTGTTTTTT.

Comment on this clone: Other DNA sequences in the sample encode the same CDR3. This sequence joins TRBV7-9 and TRBJ2-3, with D perhaps TRBD2 (5 bases). The CDR3 contains 14 residues. Germline lookup yields CDR1 SEHNR and CDR2 FQNEAQ (reference sequence). V lost 5 bases and J lost 3, with 12 bases in between. DNA for the CDR3: TGTGCCAGCAGCCCCCAACTAGGAACAGATACGCAGTATTTT. It specifies CASSPQLGTDTQYF.

V is TRBV5-4 and J is TRBJ2-6, with TRBD1 identical over 9 bases. V shed 6 bases and J 4 bases; nucleotides not matched to a gene: 11. CDR1 SGHNT and CDR2 YYREEE come from the germline V gene (reference sequence). The length of the CDR3 is 17 residues. CDR3 DNA sequence: TGTGCCAGCAAAAGGGACAGGGCCGCTGTCGGGGCCAACGTCCTGACTTTC. Residues: CASKRDRAAVGANVLTF.

This sequence joins TRBV9 and TRBJ1-2; possibly TRBD1 for D (5 bases). Germline V gene data show CDR1 as SGDLS and CDR2 as YYNGEE. Trimming pared 4 bases from V and 8 bases from J, leaving 12 bases between. This CDR3 region has 12 residues. CDR3: CASSPAGVGYTF. For the CDR3, the DNA is TGTGCCAGCAGCCCCGCGGGGGTCGGCTACACCTTC.

The chain carries TRBV9 and TRBJ1-5; 9 bases fit TRBD1. V dropped 4 bases and J dropped 8; count of bases not matched to a gene: 10. CDR3 length equals 15 residues. Germline V gene sequence: CDR1 SGDLS, CDR2 YYNGEE. The DNA for the CDR3 is TGTGCCAGCAGCCCCAGGACAGGGGCGACGGAGCCCCAGCATTTT. The encoded protein is CASSPRTGATEPQHF.

This sequence joins TRBV4-3 and TRBJ2-7; D is ambiguous. CDR3 length: 14 residues. Germline V gene sequence: CDR1 LGHNA, CDR2 YSLEER. V gave up 3 bases and J gave up 3 bases, with 12 bases separating them. CDR3 in amino acids: CASSHSSGDYEQYF. As DNA, the CDR3 is TGCGCCAGCAGCCACTCGAGTGGAGACTACGAGCAGTACTTC.

The count of this clone is one. The chain uses TRBV6-5 and TRBJ1-2, with 7 bases identical to TRBD1. Germline V gene data show CDR1 as MNHEY and CDR2 as SVGAGI. V lost 6 bases and J lost 8; bases outside the gene matches: 15. There are 15 residues in the CDR3. Here the CDR3 DNA reads TGTGCCAGCAGCCGAACAGACGACAGGGTGAGAGGCTACACCTTC. It specifies CASSRTDDRVRGYTF.

This clone has a handful of counts. This rearrangement joins TRBV4-1 to TRBJ1-6; D possibly corresponds to TRBD1 (6 bases). The germline CDR1 and CDR2 sequences are MGHRA and YSYEKL. V was pared by 3 bases and J by 10 bases, with 16 bases between. The CDR3 totals 15 residues. CDR3 sequence reads: CASSQQGSWGSPLHF. The CDR3 region has the DNA TGCGCCAGCAGCCAGCAGGGGAGTTGGGGATCACCCCTCCACTTT.